These 11 T cell receptor beta chains share one sample of origin, sequenced in a study of blood T cell repertoires in COVID-19. The table came from immunoSEQ multiplex PCR; TCRdb's copy has only in-frame clones and leaves some out. The repertoire includes approximately 120,000 clones, over 75% of them detected once, and 12% sits in the top ten. Sequencing used peripheral blood. The source is a man between 60 and 70 years old with acute or convalescent COVID-19.

The chain carries TRBV7-8 and TRBJ2-7; 7 bases are a match to TRBD1. CDR1 is SGHVS, CDR2 FQNEAQ, per germline. This CDR3 spans 14 amino acids. J gave up 2 bases and V 1 base, and 2 bases lay outside the gene matches. The CDR3 nucleotides read TGTGCCAGCAGCTTAGGTCAGGGGGCCTACGAGCAGTACTTC. Its protein is CASSLGQGAYEQYF.

In this sample, this clone turned up once. J is TRBJ2-3 and V is TRBV9, with D tentatively TRBD2 (6 bases). This CDR3 spans 14 amino acids. CDR1 and CDR2 (germline): SGDLS, YYNGEE. Deletions cut 3 bases from V and 4 bases from J, with 12 bases between. The CDR3 DNA reads as TGTGCCAGCAGCGGTAGACTAGTCGCAGATACGCAGTATTTT. This translates into CASSGRLVADTQYF.

V gene TRBV28 combines with J gene TRBJ2-5, with 8 nucleotides matching TRBD2. The ends lost 6 bases at V and 9 bases at J; junction bases unmatched: 24. This CDR3 has 18 residues. In germline, CDR1 is MDHEN, CDR2 SYDVKM. CDR3 in DNA: TGTGCCAGCAGACCCCGGGGGGGCGCTATGCGGGAAGAGACGGCCCAGTACTTC. It codes for CASRPRGGAMREETAQYF.

The chain joins TRBV5-1 to TRBJ2-1, with 8 nucleotides matching TRBD2. Germline V lookup: CDR1 SGHRS, CDR2 YFSETQ. This CDR3 spans 15 amino acids. The junction had 9 bases not matched to a gene; V was cut back by 2 bases and J by 8 bases. The CDR3 bases are TGCGCCAGCAGCTTCCAGCGGGAGATTTGGGATGAGCAGTTCTTC. This sequence encodes CASSFQREIWDEQFF.

The chain links TRBV10-1 to TRBJ2-7; TRBD1 aligns across 7 bases. V was clipped by 3 bases and J by 6 bases; unmatched bases: 8. The germline V gene has CDR1 WNHNN and CDR2 SYGVQD (reference sequence). This CDR3 has 14 amino acids. CDR3 sequence reads: CASSEYGQAGEQYF. In DNA form, the CDR3 reads TGCGCCAGCAGTGAATACGGACAGGCGGGCGAGCAGTACTTC.

The chain has TRBV2 and TRBJ2-2, with TRBD1 as a possible D gene (5 bases). CDR1 is SNHLY and CDR2 is FYNNEI in the germline V gene. V lost 6 bases to trimming and J lost 2 bases, with 7 bases between them. The CDR3 totals 13 residues. The CDR3: CASSRVNTGELFF. CDR3 in DNA: TGTGCCAGCAGCAGGGTCAACACCGGGGAGCTGTTTTTT. The entire variable domain, with the rest obtained from reference TRBV2 and TRBJ2-2, is as follows: EPEVTQTPSHQVTQMGQEVILRCVPISNHLYFYWYRQILGQKVEFLVSFYNNEISEKSEIFDDQFSVERPDGSNFTLKIRSTKLEDSAMYFCASSRVNTGELFFGEGSRLTVL.

The V gene is TRBV6-5, the J gene TRBJ2-7; TRBD2 might be the D (5 bases). The CDR3 consists of 15 residues. The V gene lost 0 bases and the J gene lost 4 bases, with 13 bases spanning the gap. Germline V gene sequence: CDR1 MNHEY, CDR2 SVGAGI. The CDR3 DNA sequence: TGTGCCAGCAGTTACTCCCAGGCCGGGGTTTACGAGCAGTACTTC. Protein sequence: CASSYSQAGVYEQYF.

The chain recombines TRBV5-5 with TRBJ1-3, with 7 bases aligning to TRBD1. CDR1 and CDR2 (germline): SGHKS, YYEKEE (reference sequence). The V segment lost 1 base and the J segment 2 bases; nucleotides outside the gene matches: 3. The CDR3 loop spans 15 amino acids. The CDR3 here is CASSLSGTAGNTIYF. DNA of the CDR3: TGTGCCAGCAGCTTGTCCGGGACAGCTGGAAACACCATATATTTT.

This clone was seen just once. The J gene is TRBJ2-3, the V gene TRBV5-1; a weak D match, TRBD2 (7 bases). Per germline, CDR1 SGHRS and CDR2 YFSETQ. The CDR3 extends over 16 amino acids. Trimming took 6 bases from V and 3 from J, leaving 20 bases between them. In nucleotides, the CDR3 is TGCGCCAGCACCCCGGCCCCGCGGGGGCCGACAGATACGCAGTATTTT. Its protein product is CASTPAPRGPTDTQYF.

The chain recombines TRBV6-2 or TRBV6-3 with TRBJ2-5; D is ambiguous. V dropped 2 bases and J dropped 4 bases, with 11 bases sitting between them. CDR1 is MNHEY, CDR2 SVGEGT, per germline. There are 14 residues in the CDR3. CDR3: CASSYGLEAETQYF. CDR3 in DNA: TGTGCCAGCAGTTACGGTTTAGAGGCAGAGACCCAGTACTTC.

The chain combines TRBV29-1 with TRBJ1-4; 9 positions agree with TRBD1. V gave up 5 bases and J gave up 9 bases; unmatched junction bases: 4. Germline lookup yields CDR1 SQVTM and CDR2 ANQGSEA. This CDR3 comprises 12 residues. CDR3 coding DNA: TGCAGCGTTTTGACAGGGGGAAAAAAACTGTTTTTT. It yields the protein CSVLTGGKKLFF. Drawing the rest from reference TRBV29-1 and TRBJ1-4, the complete variable domain is SAVISQKPSRDICQRGTSLTIQCQVDSQVTMMFWYRQQPGQSLTLIATANQGSEATYESGFVIDKFPISRPNLTFSTLTVSNMSPEDSSIYLCSVLTGGKKLFFGSGTQLSVL.